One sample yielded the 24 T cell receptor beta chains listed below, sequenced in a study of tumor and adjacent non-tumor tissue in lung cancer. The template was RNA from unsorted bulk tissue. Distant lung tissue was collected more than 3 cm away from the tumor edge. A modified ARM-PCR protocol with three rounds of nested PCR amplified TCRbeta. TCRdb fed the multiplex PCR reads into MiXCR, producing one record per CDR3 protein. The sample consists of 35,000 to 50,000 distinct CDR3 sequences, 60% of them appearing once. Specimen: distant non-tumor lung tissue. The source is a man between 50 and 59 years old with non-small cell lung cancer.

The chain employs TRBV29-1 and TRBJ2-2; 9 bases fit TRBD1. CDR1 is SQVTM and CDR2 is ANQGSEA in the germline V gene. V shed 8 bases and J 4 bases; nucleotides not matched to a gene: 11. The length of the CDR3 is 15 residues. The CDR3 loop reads CSIGETGGCTGELFF. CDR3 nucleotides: TGCAGCATTGGAGAGACAGGGGGATGCACCGGGGAGCTGTTTTTT.

CDR3 sequence (DNA): TGTGCCAGCAGTTTCCCTGGGACTAGCGGGAAAAATGAGCAGTTCTTC. This encodes CASSFPGTSGKNEQFF. The chain has TRBV12-3 or TRBV12-4 and TRBJ2-1; TRBD2 agrees at 13 bases. V trimming: 3 bases; J trimming: 7 bases; junction bases outside the gene matches: 6. This CDR3 contains 16 residues.

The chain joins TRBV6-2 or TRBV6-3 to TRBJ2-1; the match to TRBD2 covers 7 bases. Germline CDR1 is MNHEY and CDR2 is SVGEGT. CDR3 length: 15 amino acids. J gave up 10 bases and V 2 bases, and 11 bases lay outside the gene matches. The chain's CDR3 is CASSYRGETVNEQFF. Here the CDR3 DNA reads TGTGCCAGCAGTTACCGGGGGGAGACGGTGAACGAGCAGTTCTTC.

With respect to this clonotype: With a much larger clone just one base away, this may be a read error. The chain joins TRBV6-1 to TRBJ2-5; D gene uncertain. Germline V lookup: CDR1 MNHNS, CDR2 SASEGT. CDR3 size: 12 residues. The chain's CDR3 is CTSSERQQTQYF. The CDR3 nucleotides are TGTACCAGCAGTGAACGACAACAAACCCAGTACTTC.

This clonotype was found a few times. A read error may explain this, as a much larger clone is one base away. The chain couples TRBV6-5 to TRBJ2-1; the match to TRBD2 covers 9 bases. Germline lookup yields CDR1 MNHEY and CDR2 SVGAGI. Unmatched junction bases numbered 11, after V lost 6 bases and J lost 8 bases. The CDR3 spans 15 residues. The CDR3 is CASSSPGLARYEQFF. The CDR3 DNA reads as TGTGCCAGCAGCTCTCCTGGACTAGCGCGGTATGAGCAGTTCTTC.

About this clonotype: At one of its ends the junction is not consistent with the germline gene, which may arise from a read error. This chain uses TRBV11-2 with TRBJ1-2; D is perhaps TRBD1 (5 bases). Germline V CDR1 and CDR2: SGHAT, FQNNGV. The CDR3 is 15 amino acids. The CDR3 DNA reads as TGTGCCAGCAACTTAAGCAGGGATGTGGTGCATGGCTACACCTTC. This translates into CASNLSRDVVHGYTF.

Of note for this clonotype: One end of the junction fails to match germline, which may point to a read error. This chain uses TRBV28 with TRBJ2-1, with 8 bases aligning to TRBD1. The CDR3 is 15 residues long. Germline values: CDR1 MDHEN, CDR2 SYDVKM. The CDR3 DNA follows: TGTGCCAGCAGACCCGACAGGGGCCCCTACGATGAGCAGTTCTTC. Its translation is CASRPDRGPYDEQFF.

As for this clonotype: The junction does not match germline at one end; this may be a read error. The CDR3 here is CVSSQDNTGAYEQYF. The CDR3 nucleotides are TGCGTCAGCAGCCAAGATAACACGGGAGCCTACGAGCAGTACTTT. The chain employs TRBV4-1 and TRBJ2-7; TRBD2 is a possible D gene (6 bases). CDR1 MGHRA and CDR2 YSYEKL come from the germline V gene. The CDR3 runs 15 residues.

The CDR3 is CASRGTGGLGYEQYF. The CDR3 DNA sequence: TGTGCCAGCAGGGGGACTGGCGGGCTCGGATACGAGCAGTACTTC. The V call is TRBV28, the J call TRBJ2-7, with a weak D call TRBD2 (6 bases). Germline V gene data show CDR1 as MDHEN and CDR2 as SYDVKM. This CDR3 spans 15 amino acids. V lost 6 bases, J lost 4 bases, and 19 bases lay in between.

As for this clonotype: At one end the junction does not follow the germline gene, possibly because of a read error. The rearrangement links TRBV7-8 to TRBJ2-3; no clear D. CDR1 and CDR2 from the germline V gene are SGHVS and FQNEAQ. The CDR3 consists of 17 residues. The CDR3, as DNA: TGTGCCAACAGCTTATACCCCGGTACAAAAAGCACAGATACGCATTATTTT. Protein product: CANSLYPGTKSTDTHYF.

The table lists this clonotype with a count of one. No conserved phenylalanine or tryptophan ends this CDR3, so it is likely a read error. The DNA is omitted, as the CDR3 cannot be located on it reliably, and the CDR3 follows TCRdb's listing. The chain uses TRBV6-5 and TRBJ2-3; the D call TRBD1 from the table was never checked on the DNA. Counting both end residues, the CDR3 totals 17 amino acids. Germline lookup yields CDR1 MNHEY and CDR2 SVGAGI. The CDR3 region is CASSRSRGGLGTDTQFL.

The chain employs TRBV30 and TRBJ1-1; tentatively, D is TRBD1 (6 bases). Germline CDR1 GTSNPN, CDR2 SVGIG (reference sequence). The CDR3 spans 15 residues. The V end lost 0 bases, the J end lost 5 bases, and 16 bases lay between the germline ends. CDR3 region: CAWSVGGAGGTEAFF. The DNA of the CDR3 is TGTGCCTGGAGTGTAGGGGGGGCGGGAGGAACTGAAGCTTTCTTT.

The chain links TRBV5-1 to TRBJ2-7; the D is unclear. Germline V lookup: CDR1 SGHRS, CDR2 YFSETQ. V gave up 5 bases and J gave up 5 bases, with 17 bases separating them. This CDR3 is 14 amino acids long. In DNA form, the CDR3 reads TGCGCCAGCAGTTTGAGGCAGGTGGCGAACGAGCAGTACTTC. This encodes CASSLRQVANEQYF.

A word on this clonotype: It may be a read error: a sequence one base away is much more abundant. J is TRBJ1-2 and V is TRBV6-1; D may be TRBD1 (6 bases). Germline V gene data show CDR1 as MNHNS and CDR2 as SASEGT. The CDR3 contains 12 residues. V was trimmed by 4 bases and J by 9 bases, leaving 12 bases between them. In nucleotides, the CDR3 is TGTGCCAGCAGTGGGGACACCACTAGCTACACCTTC. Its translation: CASSGDTTSYTF.

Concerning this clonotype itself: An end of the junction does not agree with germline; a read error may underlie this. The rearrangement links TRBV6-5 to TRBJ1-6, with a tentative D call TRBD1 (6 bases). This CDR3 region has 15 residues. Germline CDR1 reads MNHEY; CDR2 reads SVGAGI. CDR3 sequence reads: CASNETTGDNSPLHF. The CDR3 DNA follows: TGTGCCAGTAATGAGACGACAGGTGATAATTCACCTCTCCACTTT.

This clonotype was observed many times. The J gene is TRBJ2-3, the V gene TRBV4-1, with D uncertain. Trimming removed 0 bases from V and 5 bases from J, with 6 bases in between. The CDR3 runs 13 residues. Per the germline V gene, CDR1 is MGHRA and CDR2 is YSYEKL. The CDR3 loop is CASSQDRGDTQYF. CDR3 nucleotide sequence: TGCGCCAGCAGCCAAGATCGAGGAGATACGCAGTATTTT.

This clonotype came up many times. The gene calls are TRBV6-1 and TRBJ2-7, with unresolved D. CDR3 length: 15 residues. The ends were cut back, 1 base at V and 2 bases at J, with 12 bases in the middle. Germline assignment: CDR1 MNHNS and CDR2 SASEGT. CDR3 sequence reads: CASSEGSVRTYEQYF. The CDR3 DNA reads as TGTGCCAGCAGTGAAGGTTCTGTCAGGACCTACGAGCAGTACTTC.

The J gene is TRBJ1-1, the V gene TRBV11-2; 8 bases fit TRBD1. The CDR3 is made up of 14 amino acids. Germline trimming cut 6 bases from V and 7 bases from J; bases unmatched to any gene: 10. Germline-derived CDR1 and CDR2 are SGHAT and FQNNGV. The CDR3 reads CASRTIGQGGEAFF. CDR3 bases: TGTGCCAGCAGGACCATAGGACAGGGCGGTGAAGCTTTCTTT.

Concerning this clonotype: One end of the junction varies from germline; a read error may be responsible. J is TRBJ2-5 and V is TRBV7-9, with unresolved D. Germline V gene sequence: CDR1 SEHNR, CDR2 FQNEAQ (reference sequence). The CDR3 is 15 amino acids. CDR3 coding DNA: TGTGCCAGTAGCTTACGAGCCCATGGGGAAGAGACCCAGTACTTC. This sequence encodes CASSLRAHGEETQYF.

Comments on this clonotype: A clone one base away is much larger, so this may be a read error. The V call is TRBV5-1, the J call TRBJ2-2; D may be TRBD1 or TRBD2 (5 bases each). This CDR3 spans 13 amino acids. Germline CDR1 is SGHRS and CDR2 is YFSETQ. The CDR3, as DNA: TGCGCCAGCAGGGACGGGGAAACCGGGGACCTGTTTTTT. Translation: CASRDGETGDLFF.

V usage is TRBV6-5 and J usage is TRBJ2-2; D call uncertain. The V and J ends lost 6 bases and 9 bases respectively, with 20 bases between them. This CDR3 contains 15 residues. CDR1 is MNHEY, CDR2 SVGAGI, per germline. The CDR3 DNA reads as TGTGCCAGCAGCAAAGTCAGGTGGCAGGCATGGGAGCTGTTTTTT. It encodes CASSKVRWQAWELFF.

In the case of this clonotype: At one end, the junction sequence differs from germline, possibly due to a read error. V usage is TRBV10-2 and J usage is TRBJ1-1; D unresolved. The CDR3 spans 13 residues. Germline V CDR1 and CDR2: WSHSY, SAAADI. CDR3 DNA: TGCGCCAGCAGTCGGGCGGAGAACACTGAAGCTTTCTTC. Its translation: CASSRAENTEAFF.

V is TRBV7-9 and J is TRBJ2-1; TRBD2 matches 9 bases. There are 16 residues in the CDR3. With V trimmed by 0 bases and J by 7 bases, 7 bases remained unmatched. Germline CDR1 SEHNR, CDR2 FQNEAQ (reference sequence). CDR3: CASSLAVTSGQNEQFF. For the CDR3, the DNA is TGTGCCAGCAGCTTAGCGGTGACTAGCGGCCAGAATGAGCAGTTCTTC. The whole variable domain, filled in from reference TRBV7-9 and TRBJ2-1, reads DTGVSQNPRHKITKRGQNVTFRCDPISEHNRLYWYRQTLGQGPEFLTYFQNEAQLEKSRLLSDRFSAERPKGSFSTLEIQRTEQGDSAMYLCASSLAVTSGQNEQFFGPGTRLTVL.

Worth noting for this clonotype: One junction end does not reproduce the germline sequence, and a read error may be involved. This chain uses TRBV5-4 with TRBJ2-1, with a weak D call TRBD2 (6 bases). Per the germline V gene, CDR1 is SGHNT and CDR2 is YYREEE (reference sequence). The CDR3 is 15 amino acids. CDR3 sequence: CVSSLQGGTYNEQFF. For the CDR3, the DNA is TGTGTCAGCAGCCTACAAGGAGGGACTTACAATGAGCAGTTCTTC.